This T cell receptor beta chain was sequenced during a study of T cell changes during pregnancy in multiple sclerosis. Assay used: immunoSEQ multiplex PCR; TCRdb lists only in-frame clones, some missing. The data show under 85,000 clones, more than 75% seen once. Germline V CDR1 and CDR2: SGHRS, YFSETQ. The CDR3 length is 13 residues. V shed 6 bases and J shed 6 bases, with 16 bases lying between them. This clonotype originated in a female donor in good health, enrolled as a control in a pregnancy study. The V and J genes are TRBV5-1 and TRBJ2-7; D is possibly TRBD1 (6 bases). The sample in question was peripheral blood, obtained in the third trimester of pregnancy. As DNA, the CDR3 is TGCGCCAGCACCCTCGACAGGTTAGGCGAGCAGTACTTC. Its protein is CASTLDRLGEQYF.